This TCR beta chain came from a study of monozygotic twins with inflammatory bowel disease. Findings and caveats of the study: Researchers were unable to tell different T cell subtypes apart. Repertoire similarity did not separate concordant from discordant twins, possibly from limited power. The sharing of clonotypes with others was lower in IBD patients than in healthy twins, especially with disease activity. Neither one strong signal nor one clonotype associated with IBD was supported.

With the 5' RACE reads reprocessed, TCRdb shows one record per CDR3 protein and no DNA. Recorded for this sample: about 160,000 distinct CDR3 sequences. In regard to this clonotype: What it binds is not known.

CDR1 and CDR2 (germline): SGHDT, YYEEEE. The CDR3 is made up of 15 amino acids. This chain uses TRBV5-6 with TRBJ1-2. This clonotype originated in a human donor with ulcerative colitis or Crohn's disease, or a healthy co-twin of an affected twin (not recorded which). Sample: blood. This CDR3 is CASSTRRTVLSGYTF.